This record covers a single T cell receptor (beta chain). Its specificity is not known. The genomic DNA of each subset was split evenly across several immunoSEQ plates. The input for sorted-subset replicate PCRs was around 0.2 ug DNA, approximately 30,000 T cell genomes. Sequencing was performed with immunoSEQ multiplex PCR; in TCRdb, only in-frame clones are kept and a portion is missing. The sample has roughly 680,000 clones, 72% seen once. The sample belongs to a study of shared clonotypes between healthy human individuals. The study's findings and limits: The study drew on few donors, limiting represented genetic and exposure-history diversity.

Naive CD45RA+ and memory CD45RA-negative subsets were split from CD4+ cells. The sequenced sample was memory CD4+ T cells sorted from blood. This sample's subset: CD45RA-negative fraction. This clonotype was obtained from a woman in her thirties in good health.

This chain's CDR3 is CASSQGLVTDTQYF. Here the CDR3 DNA reads TGTGCCAGCAGCCAGGGACTAGTCACAGATACGCAGTATTTT. The V and J genes are TRBV4-2 and TRBJ2-3, with 8 bases matching TRBD2. From germline, CDR1 is LGHNA and CDR2 YNFKEQ. Losses at the gene ends were 3 bases for V and 2 bases for J; bases not matched to a gene: 1. The CDR3 is made up of 14 amino acids.